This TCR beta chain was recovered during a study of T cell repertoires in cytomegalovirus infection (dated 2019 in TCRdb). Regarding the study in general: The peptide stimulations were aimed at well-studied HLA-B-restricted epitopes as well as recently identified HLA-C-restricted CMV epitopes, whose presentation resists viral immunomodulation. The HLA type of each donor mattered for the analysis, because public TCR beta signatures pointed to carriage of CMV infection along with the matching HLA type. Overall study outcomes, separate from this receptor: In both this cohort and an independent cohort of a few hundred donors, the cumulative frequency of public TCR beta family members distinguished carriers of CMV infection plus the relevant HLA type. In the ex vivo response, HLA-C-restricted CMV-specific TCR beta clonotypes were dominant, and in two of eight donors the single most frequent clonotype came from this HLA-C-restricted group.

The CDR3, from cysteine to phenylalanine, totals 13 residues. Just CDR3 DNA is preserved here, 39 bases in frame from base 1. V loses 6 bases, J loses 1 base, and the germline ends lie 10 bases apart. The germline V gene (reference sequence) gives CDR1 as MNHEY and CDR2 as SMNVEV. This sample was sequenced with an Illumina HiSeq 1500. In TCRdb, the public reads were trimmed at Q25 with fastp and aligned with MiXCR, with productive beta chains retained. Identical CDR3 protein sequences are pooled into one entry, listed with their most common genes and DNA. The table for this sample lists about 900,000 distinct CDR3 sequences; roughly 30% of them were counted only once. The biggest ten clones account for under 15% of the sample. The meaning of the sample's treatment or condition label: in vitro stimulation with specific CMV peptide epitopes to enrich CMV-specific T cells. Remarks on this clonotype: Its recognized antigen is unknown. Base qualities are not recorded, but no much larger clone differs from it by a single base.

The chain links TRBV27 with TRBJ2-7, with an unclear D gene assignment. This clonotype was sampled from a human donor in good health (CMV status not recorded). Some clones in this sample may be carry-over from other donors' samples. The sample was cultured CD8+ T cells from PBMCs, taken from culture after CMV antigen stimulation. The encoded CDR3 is CASSVERSYEQYF. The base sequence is TGTGCCAGCAGCGTGGAACGGTCCTACGAGCAGTACTTC.